This T cell receptor beta chain was identified during a study of CD8+CD57+ T cells in acquired aplastic anemia. On the study more broadly: An average of roughly 3.2 ug of DNA was obtained from sorted CD4+ and CD8+ cells. Study outcomes and limitations: Significance was not reached for CD8+ Simpson's diversity between patients and controls. Both patients and controls carried the same twenty-nine CD8+ CDR3 sequences.

Before being chosen for sequencing, patients had shown CD8+CD57+ cell expansion by flow cytometry. Sampling of blood occurred while the patients had still received no therapy. This CDR3 contains 13 residues. V was pared by 7 bases and J by 4 bases, with 4 bases of the junction left unmatched. Germline V gene lookup returns CDR1 SGHTA and CDR2 FQGTGA. The template for TCR beta VDJ and CDR3 sequence profiling was genomic DNA. MiXCR, run by TCRdb on the reads, gives a single entry per CDR3 protein. Here the sample spans roughly 100,000 distinct CDR3 sequences, 55% to 80% being singletons. On this clonotype: Its antigen remains unknown.

The sample comprised sorted CD4+, CD8+, or CD8+CD57+ T cells (not recorded which) from PBMCs. The clonotype comes from a human donor with aplastic anemia. This rearrangement joins TRBV7-3 to TRBJ2-7; 10 nucleotides align to TRBD1. CDR3 DNA sequence: TGTGCCAGCACCCGGGACAGGGGATACGAGCAGTACTTC. Amino acid sequence: CASTRDRGYEQYF.